This paragraph reports one TCR beta chain. This CDR3 is also generated by other DNA sequences in the sample. This record comes from a study of blood T cell repertoires in COVID-19. Study-wide background: Specimens from acute and convalescent COVID-19 originated in the United States, Italy and Spain.

Germline V gene data show CDR1 as SGHTA and CDR2 as FQGNSA. The length of the CDR3 is 14 residues. The ends were cut back, 3 bases at V and 1 base at J, with 8 bases in the middle. Only in-frame clones appear in the TCRdb table, and some are missing; sequencing was by immunoSEQ multiplex PCR. Of roughly 310,000 clones listed, about nine tenths were seen once; the top ten hold over 8%. The chain uses TRBV7-2 and TRBJ2-3, with D perhaps matching TRBD2 (5 bases). This TCR was recovered from a woman in her 40s who had recovered from COVID-19. The material sequenced was PBMCs or T cells enriched from blood (not recorded which). For the CDR3, the DNA is TGTGCCAGCAGCTTGGGGAGAGGCACAGATACGCAGTATTTT. The encoded protein is CASSLGRGTDTQYF.